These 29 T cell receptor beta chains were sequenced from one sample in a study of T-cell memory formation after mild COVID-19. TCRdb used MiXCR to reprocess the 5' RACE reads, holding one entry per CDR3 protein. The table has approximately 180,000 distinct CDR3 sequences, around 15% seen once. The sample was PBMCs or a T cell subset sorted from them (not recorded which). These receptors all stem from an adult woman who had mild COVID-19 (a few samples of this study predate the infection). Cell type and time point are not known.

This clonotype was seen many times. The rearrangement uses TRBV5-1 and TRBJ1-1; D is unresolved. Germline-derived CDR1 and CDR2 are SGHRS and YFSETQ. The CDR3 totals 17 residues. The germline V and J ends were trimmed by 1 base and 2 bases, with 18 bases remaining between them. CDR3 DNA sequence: TGCGCCAGCAGCTTGAGCCGCTACAGCTACAACAACACTGAAGCTTTCTTT. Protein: CASSLSRYSYNNTEAFF.

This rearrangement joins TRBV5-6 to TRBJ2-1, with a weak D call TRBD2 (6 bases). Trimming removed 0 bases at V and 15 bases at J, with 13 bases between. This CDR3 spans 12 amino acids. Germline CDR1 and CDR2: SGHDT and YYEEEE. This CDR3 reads CASSLVRSEGFF. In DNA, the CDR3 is TGTGCCAGCAGCTTGGTGAGGTCGGAGGGGTTCTTC.

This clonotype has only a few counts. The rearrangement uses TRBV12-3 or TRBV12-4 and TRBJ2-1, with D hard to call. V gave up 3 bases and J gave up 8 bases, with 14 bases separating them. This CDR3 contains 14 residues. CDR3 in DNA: TGTGCCAGCAGTTTGAAGCAAGGAAGGGATGAGCAGTTCTTC. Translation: CASSLKQGRDEQFF.

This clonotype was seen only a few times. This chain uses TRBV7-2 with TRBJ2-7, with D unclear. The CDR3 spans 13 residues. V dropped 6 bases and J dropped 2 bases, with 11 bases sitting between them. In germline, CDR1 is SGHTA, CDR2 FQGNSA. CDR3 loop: CASRPAATYEQYF. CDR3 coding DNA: TGTGCCAGCAGGCCAGCCGCGACCTACGAGCAGTACTTC.

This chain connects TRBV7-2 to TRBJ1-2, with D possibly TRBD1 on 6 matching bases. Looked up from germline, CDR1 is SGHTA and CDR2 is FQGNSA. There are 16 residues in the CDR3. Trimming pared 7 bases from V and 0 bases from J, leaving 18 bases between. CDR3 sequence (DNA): TGTGCCAGCACAAGCCAAGGACAGCGCACTAACTATGGCTACACCTTC. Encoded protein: CASTSQGQRTNYGYTF.

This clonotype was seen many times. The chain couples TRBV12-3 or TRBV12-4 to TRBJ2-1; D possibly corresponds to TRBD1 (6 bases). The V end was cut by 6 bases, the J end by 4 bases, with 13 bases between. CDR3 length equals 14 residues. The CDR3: CASSRDRLYNEQFF. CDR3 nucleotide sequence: TGTGCCAGCAGCCGCGACAGGCTGTACAATGAGCAGTTCTTC.

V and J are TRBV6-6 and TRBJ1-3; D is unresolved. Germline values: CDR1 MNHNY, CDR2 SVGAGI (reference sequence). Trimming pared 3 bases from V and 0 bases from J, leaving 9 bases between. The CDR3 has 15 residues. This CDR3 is CASSYSLTSGNTIYF. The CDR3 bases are TGTGCCAGCAGTTATAGCCTTACCTCTGGAAACACCATATATTTT.

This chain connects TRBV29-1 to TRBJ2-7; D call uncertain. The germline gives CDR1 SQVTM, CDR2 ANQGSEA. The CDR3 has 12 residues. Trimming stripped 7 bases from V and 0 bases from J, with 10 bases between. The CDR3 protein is CSARYDSYEQYF. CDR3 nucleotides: TGCAGCGCTAGATACGACTCCTACGAGCAGTACTTC.

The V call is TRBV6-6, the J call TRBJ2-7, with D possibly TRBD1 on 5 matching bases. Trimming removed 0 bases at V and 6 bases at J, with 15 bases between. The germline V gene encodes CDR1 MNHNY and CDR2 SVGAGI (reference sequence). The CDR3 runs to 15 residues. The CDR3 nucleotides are TGTGCCAGCAGTTACTCGACTGGGGCGTCCGGCGAGCAGTACTTC. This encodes CASSYSTGASGEQYF.

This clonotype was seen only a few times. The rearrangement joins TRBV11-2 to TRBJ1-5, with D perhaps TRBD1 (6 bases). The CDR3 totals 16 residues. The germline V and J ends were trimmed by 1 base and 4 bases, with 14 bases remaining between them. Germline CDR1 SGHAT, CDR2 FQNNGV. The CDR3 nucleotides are TGTGCCAGCAGCTTAGGCTTGCGGACAGTTAATCAGCCCCAGCATTTT. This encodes CASSLGLRTVNQPQHF.

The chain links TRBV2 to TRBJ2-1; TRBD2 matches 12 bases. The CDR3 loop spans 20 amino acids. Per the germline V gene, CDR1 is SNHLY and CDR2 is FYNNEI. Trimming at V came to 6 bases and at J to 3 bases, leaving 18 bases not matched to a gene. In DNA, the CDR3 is TGTGCCAGCAGCCCCCTGGGGGCTAGCGGGAGGGTATGGGACTACAATGAGCAGTTCTTC. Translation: CASSPLGASGRVWDYNEQFF.

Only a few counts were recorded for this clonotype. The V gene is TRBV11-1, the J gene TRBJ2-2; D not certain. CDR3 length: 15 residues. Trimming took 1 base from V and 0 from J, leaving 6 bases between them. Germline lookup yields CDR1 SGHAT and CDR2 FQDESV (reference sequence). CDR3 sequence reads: CASSLVNPNTGELFF. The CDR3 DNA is TGTGCCAGCAGCTTAGTTAACCCGAACACCGGGGAGCTGTTTTTT.

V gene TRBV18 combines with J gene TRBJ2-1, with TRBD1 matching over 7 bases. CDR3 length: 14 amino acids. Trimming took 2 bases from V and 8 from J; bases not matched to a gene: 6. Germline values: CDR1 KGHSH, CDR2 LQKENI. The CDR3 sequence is CASSPIQGTDEQFF. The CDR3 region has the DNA TGTGCCAGCTCACCAATACAGGGGACGGATGAGCAGTTCTTC. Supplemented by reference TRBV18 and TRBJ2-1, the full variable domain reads NAGVMQNPRHLVRRRGQEARLRCSPMKGHSHVYWYRQLPEEGLKFMVYLQKENIIDESGMPKERFSAEFPKEGPSILRIQQVVRGDSAAYFCASSPIQGTDEQFFGPGTRLTVL.

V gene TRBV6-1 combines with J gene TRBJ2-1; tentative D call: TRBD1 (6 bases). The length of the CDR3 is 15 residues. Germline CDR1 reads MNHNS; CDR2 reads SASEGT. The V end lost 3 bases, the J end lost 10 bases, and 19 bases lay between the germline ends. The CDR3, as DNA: TGTGCCAGCAGTGATTCAGGGGCTAGCCGATTAGAGCAGTTCTTC. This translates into CASSDSGASRLEQFF.

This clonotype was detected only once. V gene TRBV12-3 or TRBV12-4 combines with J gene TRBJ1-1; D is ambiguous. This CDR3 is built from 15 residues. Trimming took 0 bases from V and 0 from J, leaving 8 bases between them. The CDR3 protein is CASSLAAPLNTEAFF. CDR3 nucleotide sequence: TGTGCCAGCAGTTTAGCAGCACCCTTGAACACTGAAGCTTTCTTT.

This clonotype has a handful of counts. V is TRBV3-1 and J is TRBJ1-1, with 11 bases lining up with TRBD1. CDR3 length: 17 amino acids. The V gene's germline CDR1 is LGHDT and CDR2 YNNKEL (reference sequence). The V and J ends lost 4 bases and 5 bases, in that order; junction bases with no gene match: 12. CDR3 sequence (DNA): TGTGCCAGCAGCCCAGTGGGACAGGGGGTCCGAGGGACTGAAGCTTTCTTT. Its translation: CASSPVGQGVRGTEAFF.

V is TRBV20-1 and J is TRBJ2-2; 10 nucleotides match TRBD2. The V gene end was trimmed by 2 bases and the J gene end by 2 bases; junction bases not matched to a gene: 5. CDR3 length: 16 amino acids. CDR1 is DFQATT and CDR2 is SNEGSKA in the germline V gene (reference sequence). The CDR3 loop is CSARPERGGNTGELFF. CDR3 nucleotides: TGCAGTGCTAGACCCGAGCGGGGGGGCAACACCGGGGAGCTGTTTTTT.

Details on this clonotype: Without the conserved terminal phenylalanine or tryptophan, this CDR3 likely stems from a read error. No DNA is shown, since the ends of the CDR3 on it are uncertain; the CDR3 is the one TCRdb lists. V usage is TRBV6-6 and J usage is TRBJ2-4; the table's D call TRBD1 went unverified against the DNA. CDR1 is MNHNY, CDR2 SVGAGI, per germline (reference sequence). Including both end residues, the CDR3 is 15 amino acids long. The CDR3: CASSYVQNTGTGEYV.

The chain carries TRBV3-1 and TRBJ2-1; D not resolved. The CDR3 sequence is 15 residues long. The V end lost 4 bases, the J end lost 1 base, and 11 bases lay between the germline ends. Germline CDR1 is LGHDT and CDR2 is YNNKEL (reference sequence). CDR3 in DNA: TGTGCCAGCAGCCTCCCGCGGTCTTCCTACAATGAGCAGTTCTTC. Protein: CASSLPRSSYNEQFF.

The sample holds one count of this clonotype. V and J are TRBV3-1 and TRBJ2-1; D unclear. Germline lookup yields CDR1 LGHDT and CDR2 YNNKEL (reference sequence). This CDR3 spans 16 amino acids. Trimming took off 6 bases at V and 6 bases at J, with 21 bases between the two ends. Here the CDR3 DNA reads TGTGCCAGCAGTCAAAATACGAGTAGCCGCGGCAATGAGCAGTTCTTC. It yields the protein CASSQNTSSRGNEQFF.

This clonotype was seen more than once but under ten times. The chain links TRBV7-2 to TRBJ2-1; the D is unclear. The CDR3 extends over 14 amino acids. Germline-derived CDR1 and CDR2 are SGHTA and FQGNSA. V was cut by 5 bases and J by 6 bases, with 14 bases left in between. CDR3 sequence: CASSVSPLGNEQFF. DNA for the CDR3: TGTGCCAGCAGCGTCTCTCCCCTCGGCAATGAGCAGTTCTTC.

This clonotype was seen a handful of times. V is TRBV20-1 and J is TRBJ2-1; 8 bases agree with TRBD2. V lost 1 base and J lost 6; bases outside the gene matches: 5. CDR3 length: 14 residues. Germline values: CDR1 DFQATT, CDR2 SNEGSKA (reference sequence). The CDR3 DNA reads TGCAGTGCTAGAGGTGGGACTAGGGGCAATGAGCAGTTCTTC. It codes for CSARGGTRGNEQFF.

The CDR3 DNA reads as TGTGCCAGCCCCATTAGTGGGGGGGCGTCCTACAATGAGCAGTTCTTC. It specifies CASPISGGASYNEQFF. This chain joins TRBV6-6 and TRBJ2-1; D is possibly TRBD2 (7 bases). V was trimmed by 8 bases and J by 1 base, leaving 18 bases between them. The CDR3 length is 16 residues. CDR1 is MNHNY, CDR2 SVGAGI, per germline (reference sequence).

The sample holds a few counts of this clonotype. The CDR3 nucleotides read TGCGCCAGCAGCTGGCAGGGGACTAGCGGAACAGATACGCAGTATTTT. It translates to CASSWQGTSGTDTQYF. The chain is built from TRBV5-1 and TRBJ2-3; TRBD2 matches at 11 bases. J was trimmed by 3 bases and V by 3 bases; bases with no gene match: 6. The germline V gene has CDR1 SGHRS and CDR2 YFSETQ. The CDR3 has 16 amino acids.

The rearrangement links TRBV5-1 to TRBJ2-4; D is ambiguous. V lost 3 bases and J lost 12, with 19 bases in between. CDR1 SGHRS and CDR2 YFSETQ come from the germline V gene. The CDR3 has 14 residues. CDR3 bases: TGCGCCAGCAGCTATGGTGGGCCCGCCTCTGATCAGTACTTC. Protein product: CASSYGGPASDQYF. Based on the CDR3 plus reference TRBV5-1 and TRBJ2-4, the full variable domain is KAGVTQTPRYLIKTRGQQVTLSCSPISGHRSVSWYQQTPGQGLQFLFEYFSETQRNKGNFPGRFSGRQFSNSRSEMNVSTLELGDSALYLCASSYGGPASDQYFGAGTRLSVL.

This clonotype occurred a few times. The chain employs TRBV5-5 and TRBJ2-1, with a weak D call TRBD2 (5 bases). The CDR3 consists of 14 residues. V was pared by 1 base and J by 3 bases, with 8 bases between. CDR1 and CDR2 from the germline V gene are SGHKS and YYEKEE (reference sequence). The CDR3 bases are TGTGCCAGCAGCTTGAGGGAGCGCTACAATGAGCAGTTCTTC. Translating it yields CASSLRERYNEQFF.

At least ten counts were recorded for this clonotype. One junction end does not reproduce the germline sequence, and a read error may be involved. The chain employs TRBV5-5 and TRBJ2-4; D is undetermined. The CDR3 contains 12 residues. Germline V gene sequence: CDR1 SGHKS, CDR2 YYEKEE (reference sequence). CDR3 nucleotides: TGTGCCAGCAGCTTGGACCTCCGTGGCGTCCGCTTC. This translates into CASSLDLRGVRF. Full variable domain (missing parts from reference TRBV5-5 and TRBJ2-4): DAGVTQSPTHLIKTRGQQVTLRCSPISGHKSVSWYQQVLGQGPQFIFQYYEKEERGRGNFPDRFSARQFPNYSSELNVNALLLGDSALYLCASSLDLRGVRFGAGTRLSVL.

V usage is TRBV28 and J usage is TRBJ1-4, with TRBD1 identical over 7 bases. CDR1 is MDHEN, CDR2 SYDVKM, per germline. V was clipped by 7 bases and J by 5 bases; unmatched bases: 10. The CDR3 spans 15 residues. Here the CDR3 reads CASTPGDRENEKLFF. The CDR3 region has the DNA TGTGCCAGCACCCCCGGAGACAGGGAAAATGAAAAACTGTTTTTT. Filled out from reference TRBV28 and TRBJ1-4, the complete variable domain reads DVKVTQSSRYLVKRTGEKVFLECVQDMDHENMFWYRQDPGLGLRLIYFSYDVKMKEKGDIPEGYSVSREKKERFSLILESASTNQTSMYLCASTPGDRENEKLFFGSGTQLSVL.

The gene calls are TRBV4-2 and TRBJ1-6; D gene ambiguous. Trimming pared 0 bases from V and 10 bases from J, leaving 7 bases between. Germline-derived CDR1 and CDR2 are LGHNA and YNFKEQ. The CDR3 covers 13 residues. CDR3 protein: CASSQEQDSPLHF. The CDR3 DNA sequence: TGTGCCAGCAGCCAAGAGCAGGACTCACCCCTCCACTTT.